The T cell receptor (beta chain) under discussion was sequenced for a study of T cell responses to AZD1222 COVID-19 vaccine. Turning to the study itself: Second-dose schedules of about 4 or about 12 weeks were combined.

Method: immunoSEQ multiplex PCR; TCRdb's copy keeps in-frame clones and lacks some. The repertoire holds about 170,000 clones, with around nine tenths as singletons. The germline V gene has CDR1 SGHAT and CDR2 FQNNGV. This CDR3 is 17 amino acids long. V was pared by 3 bases and J by 6 bases, with 8 bases of the junction left unmatched. Study results and caveats: Sampling that yielded the repertoires occurred only after the peak T cell response. A mostly white British donor set with more females was recruited, and clonal diversity was possibly underestimated.

Remarks on this clone: Its antigen is unidentified.

This specimen consisted of peripheral blood, obtained on day 0 of AZD1222 vaccination. The V call is TRBV11-2, the J call TRBJ1-4; 12 bases agree with TRBD1. The sequence was collected from an adult in good health. The CDR3: CASSFTGTGGRYEKLFF. CDR3 DNA: TGTGCCAGCAGCTTTACGGGGACAGGGGGCCGGTATGAAAAACTGTTTTTT. The variable domain in full, with the rest retrieved from reference TRBV11-2 and TRBJ1-4, is EAGVAQSPRYKIIEKRQSVAFWCNPISGHATLYWYQQILGQGPKLLIQFQNNGVVDDSQLPKDRFSAERLKGVDSTLKIQPAKLEDSAVYLCASSFTGTGGRYEKLFFGSGTQLSVL.